Reported below is one T cell receptor beta chain. This clone was picked up one time. The antigen this receptor binds is unknown. One base away there is no much larger clone; base qualities are not given. To sequence the TCRbeta CDR3 region, genomic DNA was isolated from the sorted cells. TCRbeta CDR3 regions were sequenced using the immunoSEQ Assay. The immuneACCESS repertoire file appears here via TCRdb, limited to in-frame rearrangements. These files lack a portion of the clones; in checked studies, under half of the deficit traces to unresolved V genes, and the cause of the others is not known. The sample has about 18,000 clones on record, approximately 83% of them singletons. In total, the top ten clones hold around 62% of the sample. The trial excluded patients who had a history of autoimmune disease or were on systemic immunosuppression. Peripheral blood for TCR sequencing was collected from all dose cohorts at baseline, on cycle 4 day 1, and on cycle 7 day 1. The samples were taken from a phase I, first-in-human, multicenter, open-label dose-escalation trial of ivuxolimab. Adults with locally advanced or metastatic head and neck squamous cell, hepatocellular, melanoma or renal cell carcinoma were enrolled in the trial. Before TCR sequencing, CD4+ T cells and CD8+ T cells from peripheral blood were sorted into separate populations.

Trimming takes 4 bases from V and 0 bases from J, and the germline ends sit 7 bases apart. The CDR3 runs 14 amino acids, cysteine and phenylalanine included. Only the CDR3 portion is preserved as DNA: 42 bases, with reading frame beginning at the first base. CDR1 SGHTA and CDR2 FQGTGA are derived from the germline V gene. The record originates from a study of OX40 agonist ivuxolimab in advanced cancers. Turning to the overall study: Ivuxolimab was a fully human IgG2 agonistic monoclonal antibody targeting the costimulatory receptor OX40 (CD134). The paper covers the monotherapy dose-escalation part of the phase I ivuxolimab trial, which included N of about 50 patients. Patients were allowed to have had prior anti-PD-1, anti-PD-L1 or anti-CTLA-4 therapy, and around 40% of the dose-escalation patients had previously received checkpoint inhibitors. Intravenous ivuxolimab was administered to patients every 2 weeks at six dose levels: 0.01, 0.1, 0.3, 1.5, 3 and 10 mg/kg. Peripheral TCRbeta sequencing was intended to test whether TCR sequence diversity was altered and clonal T-cell expansion was caused by ivuxolimab. Among the 52 dose-escalation patients, about 19 had hepatocellular carcinoma, about 15 melanoma, 9 renal cell carcinoma and 9 head and neck cancer. In the dose-escalation cohort, more than 80% of patients were male, and the mean age was 60 years with a range of roughly 23 to 90. Partial responses occurred in three dose-escalation patients: two with cutaneous melanoma and one with hepatocellular carcinoma.

Results and caveats for the whole study, not just this receptor: Which antigens the clonally expanded peripheral T cells were specific for was not determined. At doses of 0.1 to 3.0 mg/kg, clonal expansion of both CD4+ and CD8+ blood T cells was observed from baseline to week 6. In the 0.1-3.0 mg/kg groups, partial responders had among the lowest normalized peripheral clonal expansion, particularly in CD8+ T cells. Low levels of normalized T-cell clonal expansion were also shown by some nonresponding patients. On average, CD8+ T cells showed more expanded clones than CD4+ T cells after ivuxolimab.

The receptor comes from an adult with an advanced solid tumor such as melanoma, head and neck, liver or kidney cancer. This chain is built from TRBV7-3 and TRBJ2-1; the best D guess is TRBD2, with 6 bases matching. Material: CD4+ or CD8+ T cells sorted from blood, obtained in a trial of the OX40 agonist ivuxolimab. CDR3 protein: CASSWGDSYNEQFF. The bases read TGTGCCAGCAGCTGGGGGGACTCCTACAATGAGCAGTTCTTC.